A selection of T cell receptor beta chains follows, all from one sample in a study of shared T cell receptors in the human thymus. Sequencing used immunoSEQ multiplex PCR; TCRdb keeps in-frame clones, though not all of them. Here the sample spans 55,000 to 75,000 clones, about 95% being singletons. Sequencing was carried out using thymocytes. These receptor sequences come from a human donor. CDR3s include the opening cysteine and the closing phenylalanine or tryptophan. A D gene is named only where the DNA matches it firmly.

.	TRBV11-3	TRBJ2-2	CASSLACEGELFF	TGTGCCAGCAGCTTGGCGTGTGAGGGGGAGCTGTTTTTT
.	TRBV7-9	TRBJ2-1	CASSNGGTEVGNEQFF	TGTGCCAGCAGCAATGGGGGGACGGAGGTGGGCAATGAGCAGTTCTTC
TRBD2	TRBV6-4	TRBJ2-7	CASRDIAGATEMDEQYF	TGTGCCAGCAGGGATATAGCGGGGGCGACAGAGATGGACGAGCAGTACTTC
.	TRBV5-8	TRBJ1-1	CASSYRHRGLTEAFF	TGTGCCAGCAGCTACCGACATAGGGGACTAACTGAAGCTTTCTTT
.	TRBV7-9	TRBJ2-2	CASSLRDQLISGTGELFF	TGTGCCAGCAGCCTCCGGGACCAGCTAATCTCGGGCACCGGGGAGCTGTTTTTT
.	TRBV29-1	TRBJ1-1	CSVEYRANTEAFF	TGCAGCGTTGAGTACAGGGCGAACACTGAAGCTTTCTTT
TRBD1	TRBV16	TRBJ1-1	CASSQSGRVNRGLNTEAFF	TGTGCCAGCAGCCAATCCGGCCGAGTTAACAGGGGATTGAACACTGAAGCTTTCTTT
.	TRBV14	TRBJ2-3	CASSQEFQPKSRTPPTDTQYF	TGTGCCAGCAGCCAGGAATTCCAGCCCAAGTCGCGAACTCCCCCCACAGATACGCAGTATTTT
.	TRBV2	TRBJ1-5	CASDRYSNQPQHF	TGTGCCAGCGACAGATATAGCAATCAGCCCCAGCATTTT
TRBD2	TRBV6-5	TRBJ2-3	CASSSDAGESDTQYF	TGTGCCAGCAGCTCAGACGCGGGGGAGTCAGATACGCAGTATTTT
.	TRBV14	TRBJ2-3	CASSQDPPPGVVTDTQYF	TGTGCCAGCAGCCAAGATCCTCCACCAGGGGTGGTCACAGATACGCAGTATTTT
.	TRBV4-3	TRBJ2-7	CASSQARDPFTGEQYF	TGCGCCAGCAGCCAAGCCCGGGACCCCTTTACCGGCGAGCAGTACTTC
.	TRBV4-2	TRBJ1-6	CASSQVSTRLLEYNSPLHF	TGTGCCAGCAGCCAAGTGTCAACGCGGCTTTTAGAATATAATTCACCCCTCCACTTT
TRBD1	TRBV7-8	TRBJ1-6	CASSYDRGTSPLHF	TGTGCCAGCAGCTATGACAGGGGTACTTCACCCCTCCACTTT
.	TRBV21-1	TRBJ1-1	CASSNLVAGDLNTEAFF	TGTGCCAGCAGCAATCTGGTGGCAGGGGATTTGAACACTGAAGCTTTCTTT
.	TRBV4-2	TRBJ2-5	CASSQDLQETQYF	TGTGCCAGCAGCCAAGACTTACAAGAGACCCAGTACTTC
TRBD1	TRBV5-8	TRBJ1-6	CASSVNRGIVPYNSPLHF	TGTGCCAGCAGCGTTAACAGGGGTATTGTGCCCTATAATTCACCCCTCCACTTT
.	TRBV5-1	TRBJ1-3	CASSLESVDLGNTIYF	TGCGCCAGCAGCTTGGAGTCAGTGGACCTTGGAAACACCATATATTTT
.	TRBV5-6	TRBJ2-5	CASSLQGTAQETQYF	TGTGCCAGCAGCTTACAGGGAACTGCCCAAGAGACCCAGTACTTC
.	TRBV11-2	TRBJ2-3	CASSLAGFTDTQYF	TGTGCCAGCAGCTTAGCGGGATTCACAGATACGCAGTATTTT
.	TRBV6-5	TRBJ1-5	CASSQPQHF	TGTGCCAGCAGTCAGCCCCAGCATTTT
.	TRBV19	TRBJ2-7	CASSRGGGPYEQYF	TGTGCCAGTAGTCGCGGAGGGGGACCCTACGAGCAGTACTTC